This is a list of T cell receptor beta chains from one sample in a study of T cell responses to AZD1222 COVID-19 vaccine. Using immunoSEQ multiplex PCR, the repertoire was profiled, and TCRdb retains in-frame clones only, with some absent. The sample lists roughly 120,000 clones, about 85% occurring once. Sequenced here: peripheral blood, sampled 28 days after the second AZD1222 dose. All receptors come from an adult who received the AZD1222 COVID-19 vaccine. The CDR3 runs from the conserved cysteine through the conserved F or W. The order of the fields is V gene, D gene, clone size, CDR3 protein. A D gene is named only where the DNA matches it firmly. Clone size is stated in some rows and not others, as once, few, many or a class when expanded.

>TRBV19|TRBD1|-
CASTSDRDNDQPQHF
>TRBV3-1/TRBV3-2|TRBD1|-
CASSPRQGDNSPLHF
>TRBV5-6|-|-
CASSFYGGGQPQHF
>TRBV4-1|TRBD2|-
CASTLRGGEADTQYF
>TRBV11-1|-|-
CASSLGRPNNYGYTF
>TRBV5-1|-|-
CASSSEDRTPEAFF
>TRBV7-9|-|few
CASSSRTVANTIYF
>TRBV6-4|-|once
CASSDGYEQYF
>TRBV2|-|few
CASSQGGHISTNEKLFF
>TRBV3-1/TRBV3-2|-|-
CASSLWGGRSPLHF
>TRBV12-3/TRBV12-4|-|once
CASSRLVGSPLHF
>TRBV18|-|-
CASSPLERGGKLFF
>TRBV7-9|-|-
CASSLISGANVLTF
>TRBV6-2/TRBV6-3|-|-
CASSYGPPLAYEQYF
>TRBV3-1/TRBV3-2|TRBD1|few
CASSQDPGQGGQPQHF
>TRBV2|TRBD1|-
CASSERQGDTEAFF
>TRBV5-1|TRBD1|-
CASLDRDRVTDTQYF
>TRBV3-1/TRBV3-2|-|-
CASSQVPSFLTAGELFF
>TRBV9|TRBD1|-
CASSTRDRGRSPLHF
>TRBV7-6|TRBD1|-
CASSLEGDSSYGYTF
>TRBV10-3|-|-
CAISEGQSHQETQYF
>TRBV30|TRBD1|-
CAWSDRDRATEAFF
>TRBV28|-|-
CASRLKASGNTIYF
>TRBV9|TRBD1|-
CASSPDRATHEKLFF
>TRBV6-2/TRBV6-3|-|-
CASSPVGGLNTEAFF
>TRBV7-9|-|-
CASTNALQGNEQFF
>TRBV10-3|-|-
CAISEGRDEQYF